The clone carrying this T cell receptor (beta chain) was counted at least ten times. Its antigen is as yet unknown. TCRdb fed the RACE reads into MiXCR, producing one record per CDR3 protein. This repertoire shows some 300,000 distinct CDR3 sequences, around 5.5% found once; its top ten account for under 9.5%. Time point noted: pre-sensitization, week 0. The treatment: therapeutic diphenylcyclopropenone sensitization with weekly scalp DPC. These data come from a study of human T cells and chemical hapten exposure. Study information: After 6 days, upper back 0.01% DPC patch tests were scored. Overall study results and limits: It should be noted that donors had alopecia, so their immune response may differ from healthy people's.

The specimen was whole blood, collected in connection with sensitization to the hapten diphenylcyclopropenone (DPC). This TCR was sampled from a woman aged 18-35 years with alopecia areata. Some clones in this sample may be carry-over from other donors' samples.

The chain's CDR3 is CSVAGQTTDTQYF. The CDR3 DNA sequence: TGCAGCGTTGCCGGGCAGACCACAGATACGCAGTATTTT. The rearrangement uses TRBV29-1 and TRBJ2-3; D remains unclear. V dropped 4 bases and J dropped 2 bases, with 10 bases sitting between them. The CDR3 spans 13 residues. The germline V gene has CDR1 SQVTM and CDR2 ANQGSEA.